These 24 T cell receptor beta chains share one sample of origin, sequenced in a study of T cells in Graves' hyperthyroidism and ophthalmopathy (dated by TCRdb to between 2017 and 2020). The library was generated by multiplex PCR. Sequencer: Illumina HiSeq 2000. Amplification of TCR beta CDR3 regions was carried out from RNA transcripts. The first round of RT-PCR for the TCR CDR3 was performed with the HTBI primer set and the Qiagen OneStep RT-PCR kit. TCRdb ran its own pipeline on the public reads, namely fastp trimming at Q25 and MiXCR clone calling, and kept in-frame beta chains. Entries are consolidated by CDR3 protein sequence, retaining the most common genes and DNA. Across this sample there are 200,000 or so distinct CDR3 sequences, with approximately 16% seen only once. The ten largest clones represent over 45% of the sample. Material for sequencing was blood. These receptors originate from a woman aged 45-59 years with Graves' hyperthyroidism.

V and J are TRBV12-5 and TRBJ1-6, with D unresolved. The CDR3 covers 14 residues. Trimming removed 1 base from V and 5 bases from J, with 6 bases in between. Germline V CDR1 and CDR2: LGHNT, FRNRAP. The CDR3 nucleotides read TGTGCTAGTGGTTTGGGCATGGATAATTCACCCCTCCACTTT. Its translation: CASGLGMDNSPLHF. Filled out from reference TRBV12-5 and TRBJ1-6, the complete variable domain reads DARVTQTPRHKVTEMGQEVTMRCQPILGHNTVFWYRQTMMQGLELLAYFRNRAPLDDSGMPKDRFSAEMPDATLATLKIQPSEPRDSAVYFCASGLGMDNSPLHFGNGTRLTVT.

This clonotype has at least ten counts. The gene calls are TRBV5-8 and TRBJ2-7; D is ambiguous. The CDR3 is 11 residues long. V gave up 7 bases and J gave up 4 bases, with 9 bases separating them. Germline lookup yields CDR1 SGHTS and CDR2 YDEGEE. CDR3 amino acids: CASLSPYEQYF. The CDR3 DNA reads as TGTGCCAGCCTATCCCCTTACGAGCAGTACTTC.

With respect to this clonotype: This may be a read error: a much more frequent sequence differs by one nucleotide. The CDR3 ends on some other residue instead of the conserved phenylalanine or tryptophan, so this is likely a read error. The V and J genes are TRBV3-1 and TRBJ1-3; 8 bases map to TRBD1. The CDR3 has 16 amino acids. Germline V lookup: CDR1 LGHDT, CDR2 YNNKEL (reference sequence). The V segment lost 5 bases and the J segment 3 bases; nucleotides outside the gene matches: 9. The CDR3 DNA sequence: TGTGCCAGCAGCTACGGACAGGGTATGAGTGGAAACACCATATATTCT. It yields the protein CASSYGQGMSGNTIYS.

Of note for this clonotype: A single base separates this from a much larger clone, so it may be a read error. This chain links TRBV6-9 with TRBJ2-5; D may be TRBD1 or TRBD2 (6 bases each). CDR1 MNHGY and CDR2 SVAAGI come from the germline V gene. Trimming removed 4 bases from V and 7 bases from J, with 16 bases in between. CDR3 size: 14 residues. CDR3: CASSLRGEVVTQYF. The CDR3, as DNA: TGTGCCAGCAGTTTAAGGGGGGAAGTGGTGACCCAGTACTTC.

V usage is TRBV10-3 and J usage is TRBJ2-3; tentative D call: TRBD1 (6 bases). CDR3 length equals 14 residues. The germline gives CDR1 ENHRY, CDR2 SYGVKD. V dropped 5 bases and J dropped 6 bases, with 15 bases sitting between them. CDR3 protein: CAISLTGSGDTQYF. The CDR3 DNA is TGTGCCATCAGTCTTACAGGGTCAGGGGATACGCAGTATTTT.

The chain joins TRBV20-1 to TRBJ2-1; D gene ambiguous. Germline V gene data show CDR1 as DFQATT and CDR2 as SNEGSKA (reference sequence). The CDR3 consists of 13 residues. The V gene lost 3 bases and the J gene lost 2 bases, with 8 bases spanning the gap. The CDR3 protein is CSASNPTYNEQFF. The DNA for the CDR3 is TGCAGTGCTAGTAATCCTACCTACAATGAGCAGTTCTTC.

The DNA for the CDR3 is TGTGCCAGCAGCTATGAACCATCCTCTGGAAACACCATATATTTT. Protein: CASSYEPSSGNTIYF. V usage is TRBV5-8 and J usage is TRBJ1-3; D gene unclear. The CDR3 sequence is 15 residues long. Germline assignment: CDR1 SGHTS and CDR2 YDEGEE. Trimming pared 3 bases from V and 0 bases from J, leaving 10 bases between.

Ten or more counts support this clonotype. The chain joins TRBV11-2 to TRBJ1-2; 7 bases align to TRBD1. Germline V lookup: CDR1 SGHAT, CDR2 FQNNGV. V gave up 3 bases and J gave up 6 bases; unmatched junction bases: 4. This CDR3 has 13 amino acids. CDR3 protein: CASSLGQWDGYTF. In DNA, the CDR3 is TGTGCCAGCAGCTTGGGACAGTGGGATGGCTACACCTTC.

The chain is built from TRBV27 and TRBJ1-2; D is ambiguous. This CDR3 comprises 13 residues. The germline V gene has CDR1 MNHEY and CDR2 SMNVEV (reference sequence). Trimming took 7 bases from V and 8 from J, leaving 17 bases between them. The CDR3: CASTPRGSGGYTF. As DNA, the CDR3 is TGTGCCAGCACCCCAAGAGGCAGTGGGGGCTACACCTTC.

Many counts were recorded for this clonotype. The CDR3 region has the DNA TGTGCCACCAGTGAGCCTGGACGTGACACCGGGGAGCTGTTTTTT. This translates into CATSEPGRDTGELFF. The gene calls are TRBV24-1 and TRBJ2-2; no clear D gene. CDR3 length: 15 residues. CDR1 KGHDR and CDR2 SFDVKD come from the germline V gene. V lost 4 bases and J 3 bases, leaving 11 bases between the germline ends.

This chain joins TRBV18 and TRBJ1-2; 12 bases align to TRBD1. Germline values: CDR1 KGHSH, CDR2 LQKENI. This CDR3 contains 14 residues. V gave up 2 bases and J gave up 7 bases; unmatched junction bases: 2. The CDR3 spells CASSPGTGGLGYTF. CDR3 DNA: TGTGCCAGCTCACCAGGGACAGGGGGCCTTGGCTACACCTTC. Looking up the rest from reference TRBV18 and TRBJ1-2 gives the full variable domain: NAGVMQNPRHLVRRRGQEARLRCSPMKGHSHVYWYRQLPEEGLKFMVYLQKENIIDESGMPKERFSAEFPKEGPSILRIQQVVRGDSAAYFCASSPGTGGLGYTFGSGTRLTVV.

The chain has TRBV9 and TRBJ2-1, with TRBD2 matching 9 bases. The germline gives CDR1 SGDLS, CDR2 YYNGEE. The CDR3 consists of 16 residues. V gave up 4 bases and J gave up 7 bases; unmatched junction bases: 12. CDR3 residues: CASSFSGTSLVNEQFF. In nucleotides, the CDR3 is TGTGCCAGCAGCTTTTCCGGGACTAGCCTCGTGAATGAGCAGTTCTTC.

The rearrangement joins TRBV19 to TRBJ1-5, with D unclear. Germline V gives CDR1 LNHDA, CDR2 SQIVND (reference sequence). This CDR3 contains 15 residues. V lost 3 bases, J lost 1 base, and 10 bases lay in between. The CDR3 bases are TGTGCCAGTAGTATGGTTCGGCACAGCAATCAGCCCCAGCATTTT. Translated: CASSMVRHSNQPQHF. Looking up the rest from reference TRBV19 and TRBJ1-5 gives the full variable domain: DGGITQSPKYLFRKEGQNVTLSCEQNLNHDAMYWYRQDPGQGLRLIYYSQIVNDFQKGDIAEGYSVSREKKESFPLTVTSAQKNPTAFYLCASSMVRHSNQPQHFGDGTRLSIL.

This clonotype has a count of ten or more. The chain employs TRBV12-3 or TRBV12-4 and TRBJ2-5; TRBD2 aligns across 14 bases. The V segment lost 5 bases and the J segment 4 bases; nucleotides outside the gene matches: 3. The CDR3 sequence is 15 residues long. The CDR3 DNA is TGTGCCAGCAGTAAGGGACTAGCGGGAGTAGAGACCCAGTACTTC. This translates into CASSKGLAGVETQYF.

In this sample, this clonotype turned up many times. The V gene is TRBV20-1, the J gene TRBJ2-1, with 13 bases matching TRBD2. The CDR3 covers 14 residues. The trim removed 3 bases at V and 8 bases at J, leaving 4 bases unmatched. Germline V gives CDR1 DFQATT, CDR2 SNEGSKA (reference sequence). DNA for the CDR3: TGCAGTGCTAGCCCTACTAGCGGGAGGGATGAGCAGTTCTTC. It yields the protein CSASPTSGRDEQFF.

On this clonotype: Possible read error: a much larger clone is one base away. The chain has TRBV2 and TRBJ1-1; TRBD1 is a possible D gene (5 bases). V was cut by 7 bases and J by 5 bases, with 17 bases left in between. Germline V gene lookup returns CDR1 SNHLY and CDR2 FYNNEI. The CDR3 covers 14 residues. CDR3 DNA: TGTGCCAGCACGGGGGGGGACGGGGGTACTGAAGCTTTCTTT. It yields the protein CASTGGDGGTEAFF.

This clonotype appeared many times. This chain links TRBV7-3 with TRBJ1-2; tentatively, D is TRBD1 (5 bases). Trimming took off 0 bases at V and 4 bases at J, with 18 bases between the two ends. CDR3 length equals 17 residues. From germline, CDR1 is SGHTA and CDR2 FQGTGA. CDR3 amino acids: CASSLTLQGPRGYGYTF. The DNA of the CDR3 is TGTGCCAGCAGCTTAACCCTCCAGGGCCCTCGCGGCTATGGCTACACCTTC.

This clonotype was detected ten times or more. V usage is TRBV11-2 and J usage is TRBJ2-5, with 11 bases identical to TRBD2. The CDR3 loop spans 16 amino acids. CDR1 is SGHAT, CDR2 FQNNGV, per germline. With V trimmed by 0 bases and J by 4 bases, 4 bases remained unmatched. The CDR3 loop reads CASSLDQLAGVETQYF. The CDR3 coding sequence is TGTGCCAGCAGCTTAGATCAACTAGCGGGAGTAGAGACCCAGTACTTC.

This clonotype came up many times. The chain employs TRBV30 and TRBJ2-7; D gene unclear. Germline V gene lookup returns CDR1 GTSNPN and CDR2 SVGIG (reference sequence). CDR3 length: 11 residues. Trimming removed 0 bases from V and 4 bases from J, with 4 bases in between. The CDR3 DNA follows: TGTGCCTGGAGTGTTGGGTACGAGCAGTACTTC. Translating gives CAWSVGYEQYF.

This clonotype turned up a few times. CDR3 residues: CSANPPGISNQPQHF. The CDR3 nucleotides are TGCAGTGCTAACCCACCGGGAATCAGCAATCAGCCCCAGCATTTT. The chain is built from TRBV20-1 and TRBJ1-5; D is unclear. This CDR3 comprises 15 residues. Germline CDR1 reads DFQATT; CDR2 reads SNEGSKA (reference sequence). The ends were cut back, 4 bases at V and 1 base at J, with 14 bases in the middle.

The chain is built from TRBV5-1 and TRBJ2-5, with TRBD2 identical over 15 bases. This CDR3 is built from 15 residues. Germline V lookup: CDR1 SGHRS, CDR2 YFSETQ. Unmatched junction bases numbered 6, after V lost 3 bases and J lost 9 bases. The CDR3 here is CASSYGLAGGPAQYF. For the CDR3, the DNA is TGCGCCAGCAGCTACGGACTAGCGGGAGGGCCGGCCCAGTACTTC.

This clonotype came up many times. The chain couples TRBV30 to TRBJ2-7; TRBD2 matches 11 bases. J lost 1 base, V lost 3 bases, and 17 bases had no gene match. Germline V lookup: CDR1 GTSNPN, CDR2 SVGIG (reference sequence). This CDR3 region has 19 residues. The CDR3 DNA sequence: TGTGCCTGGAGCCAGAGGGCGCTAGCGGGAGGTCGTGTGTCCTACGAGCAGTACTTC. Protein sequence: CAWSQRALAGGRVSYEQYF.

At least ten counts were recorded for this clonotype. The gene calls are TRBV6-7 and TRBJ2-2; 10 bases are shared with TRBD2. TRBV6-7 is identified as an open reading frame with a role that is uncertain. The CDR3 extends over 16 amino acids. J was trimmed by 7 bases and V by 5 bases; bases with no gene match: 10. CDR3 nucleotides: TGTGCCAGCAGTCCTAAAAGCGGGAGGGCCATCGGGGAGCTGTTTTTT. Protein: CASSPKSGRAIGELFF.

The sample holds a few counts of this clonotype. The chain combines TRBV28 with TRBJ1-5; D not resolved. The CDR3 is 15 residues long. Between the trimmed V and J ends, which lost 3 bases and 1 base, there was a span of 10 bases. Germline V lookup: CDR1 MDHEN, CDR2 SYDVKM. CDR3 protein: CASSLVRASNQPQHF. In DNA form, the CDR3 reads TGTGCCAGCAGTTTGGTAAGGGCCAGCAATCAGCCCCAGCATTTT.